The clone carrying this T cell receptor (beta chain) has more than one count but fewer than ten. In the original workflow: The authors estimated nucleated cell counts from reference gene primer amplification. TCRdb's copy holds only in-frame clones and misses some; the assay was immunoSEQ multiplex PCR. V, J and clone size are taken as reported in that table, and D and trimming were inferred from the DNA itself. This table holds around 250,000 clones, about four fifths found once. The sample belongs to a study of blood T cell repertoires in COVID-19. Turning to the study itself: PBMCs, B-cell-depleted T cells, or T cells provided the cDNA or gDNA that made up the material.

The origin of this receptor is a woman between 40 and 55 years old who had recovered from COVID-19. What was sequenced was peripheral blood.

CDR3 in DNA: TGTGCCACCAGTGATAGAAGGAGGGTCGGAGATACGCAGTATTTT. This sequence encodes CATSDRRRVGDTQYF. The chain is built from TRBV24-1 and TRBJ2-3, with D possibly TRBD2 on 6 matching bases. V was shortened by 3 bases and J by 5 bases, with 14 bases between the two germline ends. This CDR3 comprises 15 residues. CDR1 and CDR2 (germline): KGHDR, SFDVKD.